This T cell receptor (beta chain) was sequenced in a study of cytomegalovirus exposure and HLA in healthy donors. Overall study: Around 180 million T cells yielded some 120 million unique TCR beta sequences in earlier analysis. About 84% of roughly 400 genotyped donors fell in the Caucasian-associated ancestry cluster. General study points: Accurate prediction of most subjects' HLA-A and HLA-B alleles from TCR beta sequences was reported.

This PCR relied on a set of 60 Vbeta primers and 13 Jbeta primers. The repertoire was sequenced with immunoSEQ multiplex PCR; TCRdb's copy has only in-frame clones and lacks some. The sample has over 150,000 clones, roughly 76% seen once. As to this clone: Its antigen is still unknown.

The specimen was PBMCs. This receptor was identified in a man aged 60 to 75 in good health and CMV-seronegative.

CDR3 nucleotides: TGTGCCAGCAGCTTCTCCGGGACAGGACCTTACGAGCAGTACTTC. Its translation: CASSFSGTGPYEQYF. This chain uses TRBV11-1 with TRBJ2-7; 8 bases map to TRBD1. This CDR3 spans 15 amino acids. Trimming removed 3 bases from V and 4 bases from J; junction bases left unmatched: 8. CDR1 SGHAT and CDR2 FQDESV come from the germline V gene (reference sequence).